This T cell receptor (beta chain) was sequenced in a study of shared clonotypes between healthy human individuals. About the study: CD8 memory received one plate per donor, CD8 naive two, CD4 memory three and CD4 naive three.

Trimming removed 5 bases from V and 3 bases from J, with 15 bases in between. CDR3 size: 14 residues. Germline lookup yields CDR1 SGHNT and CDR2 YYREEE (reference sequence). The assay was immunoSEQ multiplex PCR, and TCRdb's table has in-frame clones only and misses some. The sample carries over a million clones, 96% recorded once. Material for sequencing was naive CD4+ T cells sorted from blood. Stated subset: CD45RA+ positively selected. The sequence was collected from a man aged 25 to 40 in good health. This chain links TRBV5-4 with TRBJ2-7, with a possible D match to TRBD1 (6 bases). CDR3 sequence reads: CASRPQGADYEQYF. CDR3 sequence (DNA): TGTGCCAGCAGACCACAGGGAGCGGACTACGAGCAGTACTTC.